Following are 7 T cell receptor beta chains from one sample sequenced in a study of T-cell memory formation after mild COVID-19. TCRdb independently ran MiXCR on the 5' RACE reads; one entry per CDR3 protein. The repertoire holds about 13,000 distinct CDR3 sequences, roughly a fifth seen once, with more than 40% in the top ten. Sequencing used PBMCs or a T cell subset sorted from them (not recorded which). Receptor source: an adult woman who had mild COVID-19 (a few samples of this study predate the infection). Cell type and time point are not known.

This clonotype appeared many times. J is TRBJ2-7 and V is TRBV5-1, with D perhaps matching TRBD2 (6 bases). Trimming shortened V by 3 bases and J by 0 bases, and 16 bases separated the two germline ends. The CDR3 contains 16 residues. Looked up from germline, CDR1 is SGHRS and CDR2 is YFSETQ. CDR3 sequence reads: CASSSSRDFPSYEQYF. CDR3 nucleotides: TGCGCCAGCAGCTCCTCCCGGGACTTCCCCTCCTACGAGCAGTACTTC.

The CDR3 DNA reads as TGCGCCAGCAGGGCAGCGGGCGGAGCAGATACGCAGTATTTT. Translating it yields CASRAAGGADTQYF. This chain uses TRBV5-1 with TRBJ2-3; possible D gene TRBD2, 6 bases. The CDR3 extends over 14 amino acids. Germline V gene data show CDR1 as SGHRS and CDR2 as YFSETQ. Trimming shortened V by 5 bases and J by 4 bases, and 14 bases separated the two germline ends.

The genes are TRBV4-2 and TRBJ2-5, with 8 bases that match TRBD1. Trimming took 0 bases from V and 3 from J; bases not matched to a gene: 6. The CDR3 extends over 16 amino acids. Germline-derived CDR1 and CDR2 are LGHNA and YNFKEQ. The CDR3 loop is CASSQDGQGGKETQYF. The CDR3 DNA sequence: TGTGCCAGCAGCCAAGATGGACAGGGCGGCAAAGAGACCCAGTACTTC.

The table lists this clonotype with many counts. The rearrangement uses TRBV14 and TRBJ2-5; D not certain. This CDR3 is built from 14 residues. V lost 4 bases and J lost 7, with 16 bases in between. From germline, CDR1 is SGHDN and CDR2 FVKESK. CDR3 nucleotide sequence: TGTGCCAGCAGCCCCCACTTCAATCCGACGACCCAGTACTTC. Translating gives CASSPHFNPTTQYF.

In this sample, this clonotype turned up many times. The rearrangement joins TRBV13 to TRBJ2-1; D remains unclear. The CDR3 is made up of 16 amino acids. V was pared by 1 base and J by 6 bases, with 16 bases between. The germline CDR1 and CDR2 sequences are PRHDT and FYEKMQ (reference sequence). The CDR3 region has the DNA TGTGCCAGCAGCTTAGACTACATGATATCACCCAATGAGCAGTTCTTC. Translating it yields CASSLDYMISPNEQFF.

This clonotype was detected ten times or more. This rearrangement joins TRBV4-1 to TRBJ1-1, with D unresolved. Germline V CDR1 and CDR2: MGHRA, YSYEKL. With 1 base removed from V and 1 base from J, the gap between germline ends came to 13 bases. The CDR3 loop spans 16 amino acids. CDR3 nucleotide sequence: TGCGCCAGCAGCCAAGGTTGGGCAGATAAGAACACTGAAGCTTTCTTT. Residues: CASSQGWADKNTEAFF.

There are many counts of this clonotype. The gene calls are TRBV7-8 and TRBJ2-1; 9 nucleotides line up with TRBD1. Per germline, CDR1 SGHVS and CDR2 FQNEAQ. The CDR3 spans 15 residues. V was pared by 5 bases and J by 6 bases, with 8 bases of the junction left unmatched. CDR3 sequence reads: CASSQTGTGSNEQFF. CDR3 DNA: TGTGCCAGCAGCCAAACCGGGACAGGGTCCAATGAGCAGTTCTTC.